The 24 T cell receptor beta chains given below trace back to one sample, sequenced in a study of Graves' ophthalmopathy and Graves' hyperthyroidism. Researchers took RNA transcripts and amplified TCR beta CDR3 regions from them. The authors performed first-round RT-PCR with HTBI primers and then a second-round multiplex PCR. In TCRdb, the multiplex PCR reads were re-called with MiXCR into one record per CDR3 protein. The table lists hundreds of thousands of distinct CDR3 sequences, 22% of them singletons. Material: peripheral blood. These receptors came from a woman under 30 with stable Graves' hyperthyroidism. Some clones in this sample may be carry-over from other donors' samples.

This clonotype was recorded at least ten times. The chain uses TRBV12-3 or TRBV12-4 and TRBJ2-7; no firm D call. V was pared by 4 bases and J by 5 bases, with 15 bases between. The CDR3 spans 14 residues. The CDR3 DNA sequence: TGTGCCAGCAGTTACGAAGGCACGTCCCACGAGCAGTACTTC. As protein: CASSYEGTSHEQYF.

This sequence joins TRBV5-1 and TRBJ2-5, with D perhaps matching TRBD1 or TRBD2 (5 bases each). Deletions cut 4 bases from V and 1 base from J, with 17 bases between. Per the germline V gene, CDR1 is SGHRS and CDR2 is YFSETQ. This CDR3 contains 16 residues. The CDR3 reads CASSRGVVLVQETQYF. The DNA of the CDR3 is TGCGCCAGCAGCAGAGGGGTGGTATTGGTCCAAGAGACCCAGTACTTC.

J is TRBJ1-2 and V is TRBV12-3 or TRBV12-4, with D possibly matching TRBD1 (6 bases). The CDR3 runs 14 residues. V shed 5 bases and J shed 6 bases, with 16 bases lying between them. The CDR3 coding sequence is TGTGCCAGCAGTCTCTCAGGGGCGGTTAATGGCTACACCTTC. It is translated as CASSLSGAVNGYTF.

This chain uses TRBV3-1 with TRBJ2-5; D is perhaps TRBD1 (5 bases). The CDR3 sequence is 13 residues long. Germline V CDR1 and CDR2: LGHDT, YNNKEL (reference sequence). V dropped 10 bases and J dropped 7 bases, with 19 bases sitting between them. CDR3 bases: TGTGCCACCACAGGACCACCCAAGGGGACCCAGTACTTC. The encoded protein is CATTGPPKGTQYF.

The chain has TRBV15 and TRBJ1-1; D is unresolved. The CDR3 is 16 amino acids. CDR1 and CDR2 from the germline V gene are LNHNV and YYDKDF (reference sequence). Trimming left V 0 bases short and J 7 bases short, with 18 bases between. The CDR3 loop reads CATSRDPREPWDEAFF. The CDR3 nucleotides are TGTGCCACCAGCAGAGATCCTAGGGAACCCTGGGATGAAGCTTTCTTT. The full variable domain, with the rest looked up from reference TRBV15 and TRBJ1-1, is DAMVIQNPRYQVTQFGKPVTLSCSQTLNHNVMYWYQQKSSQAPKLLFHYYDKDFNNEADTPDNFQSRRPNTSFCFLDIRSPGLGDTAMYLCATSRDPREPWDEAFFGQGTRLTVV.

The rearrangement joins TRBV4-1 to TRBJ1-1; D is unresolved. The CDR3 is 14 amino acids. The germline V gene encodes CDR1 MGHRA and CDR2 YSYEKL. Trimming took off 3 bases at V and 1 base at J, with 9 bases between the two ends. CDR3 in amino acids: CASSHGVENTEAFF. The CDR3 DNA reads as TGCGCCAGCAGCCACGGGGTGGAGAACACTGAAGCTTTCTTT.

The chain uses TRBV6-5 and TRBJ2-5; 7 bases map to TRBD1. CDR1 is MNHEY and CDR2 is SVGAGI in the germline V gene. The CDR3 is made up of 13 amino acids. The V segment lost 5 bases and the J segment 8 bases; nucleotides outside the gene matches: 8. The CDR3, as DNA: TGTGCCAGCAGTCACCGGGACAGTGGTACCCAGTACTTC. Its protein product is CASSHRDSGTQYF.

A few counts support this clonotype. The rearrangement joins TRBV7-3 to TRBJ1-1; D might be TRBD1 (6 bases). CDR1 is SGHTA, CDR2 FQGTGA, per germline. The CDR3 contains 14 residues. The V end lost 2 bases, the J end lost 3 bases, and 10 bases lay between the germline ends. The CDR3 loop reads CASSLGGAHTEAFF. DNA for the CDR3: TGTGCCAGCAGCTTAGGGGGGGCTCACACTGAAGCTTTCTTT.

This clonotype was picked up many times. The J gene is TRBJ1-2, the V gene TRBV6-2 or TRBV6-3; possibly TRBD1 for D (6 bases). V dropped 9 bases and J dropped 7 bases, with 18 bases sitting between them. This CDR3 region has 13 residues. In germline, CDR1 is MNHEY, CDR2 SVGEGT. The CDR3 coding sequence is TGTGCCAGTTCTCAGGGGTTGCGTGGTGGCTACACCTTC. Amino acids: CASSQGLRGGYTF.

CDR3 coding DNA: TGTGCCAGCAACGGACAGGGATACCAAGAGACCCAGTACTTC. Its protein product is CASNGQGYQETQYF. The chain uses TRBV12-3 or TRBV12-4 and TRBJ2-5; the match to TRBD1 covers 8 bases. J lost 0 bases, V lost 7 bases, and 4 bases had no gene match. The CDR3 contains 14 residues.

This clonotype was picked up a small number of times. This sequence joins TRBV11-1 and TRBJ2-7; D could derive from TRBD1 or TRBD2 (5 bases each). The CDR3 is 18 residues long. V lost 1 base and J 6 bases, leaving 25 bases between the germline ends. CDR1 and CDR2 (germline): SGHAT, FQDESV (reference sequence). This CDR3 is CASSLGATGGTLGAEQYF. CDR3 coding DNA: TGTGCCAGCAGCTTAGGGGCAACCGGAGGTACCTTAGGGGCCGAGCAGTACTTC.

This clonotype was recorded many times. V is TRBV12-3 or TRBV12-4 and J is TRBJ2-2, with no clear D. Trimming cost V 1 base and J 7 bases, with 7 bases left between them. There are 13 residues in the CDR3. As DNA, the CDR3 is TGTGCCAGCAGTTTAGATCTGGGCGGGGAGCTGTTTTTT. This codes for CASSLDLGGELFF.

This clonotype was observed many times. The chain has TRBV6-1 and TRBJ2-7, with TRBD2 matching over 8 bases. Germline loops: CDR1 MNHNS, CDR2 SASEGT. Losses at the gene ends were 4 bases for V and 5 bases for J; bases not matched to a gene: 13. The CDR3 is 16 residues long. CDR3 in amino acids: CASSGKQTSDNNEQYF. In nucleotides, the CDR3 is TGTGCCAGCAGTGGAAAACAGACTAGCGATAACAACGAGCAGTACTTC.

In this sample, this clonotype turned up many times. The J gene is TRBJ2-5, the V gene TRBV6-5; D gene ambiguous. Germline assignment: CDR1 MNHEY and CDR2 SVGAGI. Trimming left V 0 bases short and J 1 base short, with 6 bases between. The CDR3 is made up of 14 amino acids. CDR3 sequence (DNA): TGTGCCAGCAGTTACTCGCACTTCCAAGAGACCCAGTACTTC. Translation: CASSYSHFQETQYF.

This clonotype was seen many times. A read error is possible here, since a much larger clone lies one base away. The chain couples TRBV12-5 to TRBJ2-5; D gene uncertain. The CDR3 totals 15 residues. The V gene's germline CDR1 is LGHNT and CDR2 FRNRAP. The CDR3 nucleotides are TGTGCTAGTGGTTTGGGAAGGACGGAACAAGAGACCAAGTACTTC. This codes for CASGLGRTEQETKYF.

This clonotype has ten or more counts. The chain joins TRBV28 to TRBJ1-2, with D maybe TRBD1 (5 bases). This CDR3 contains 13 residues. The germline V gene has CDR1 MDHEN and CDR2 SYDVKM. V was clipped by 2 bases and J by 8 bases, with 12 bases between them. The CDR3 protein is CASSLVRERGYTF. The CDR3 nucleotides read TGTGCCAGCAGTTTAGTCAGGGAGCGCGGCTACACCTTC.

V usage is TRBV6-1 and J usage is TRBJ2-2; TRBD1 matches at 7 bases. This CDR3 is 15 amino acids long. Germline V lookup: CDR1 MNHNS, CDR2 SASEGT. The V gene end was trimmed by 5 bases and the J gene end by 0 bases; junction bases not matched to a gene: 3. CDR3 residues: CASSKQGTNTGELFF. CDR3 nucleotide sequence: TGTGCCAGCAGTAAACAGGGGACGAACACCGGGGAGCTGTTTTTT.

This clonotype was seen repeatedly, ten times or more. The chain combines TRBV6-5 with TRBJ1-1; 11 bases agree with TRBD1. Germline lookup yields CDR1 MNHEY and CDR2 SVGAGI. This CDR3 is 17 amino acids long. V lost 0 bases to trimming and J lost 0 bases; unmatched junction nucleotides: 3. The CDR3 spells CASSYSWTGGLNTEAFF. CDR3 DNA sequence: TGTGCCAGCAGTTACTCCTGGACAGGGGGCTTGAACACTGAAGCTTTCTTT.

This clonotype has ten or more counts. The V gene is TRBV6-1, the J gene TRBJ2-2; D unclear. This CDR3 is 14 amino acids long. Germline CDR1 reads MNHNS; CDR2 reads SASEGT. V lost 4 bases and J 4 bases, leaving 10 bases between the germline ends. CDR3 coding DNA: TGTGCCAGCAGTGTAGTGTCAGCCACCGGGGAGCTGTTTTTT. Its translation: CASSVVSATGELFF.

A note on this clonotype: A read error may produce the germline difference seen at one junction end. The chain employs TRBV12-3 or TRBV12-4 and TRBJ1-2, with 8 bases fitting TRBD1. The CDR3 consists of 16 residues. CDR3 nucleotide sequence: TGTGCCAGCAGGTCAGGACAGGGCGCGTCTAACTATGGCGACACCTTC. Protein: CASRSGQGASNYGDTF.

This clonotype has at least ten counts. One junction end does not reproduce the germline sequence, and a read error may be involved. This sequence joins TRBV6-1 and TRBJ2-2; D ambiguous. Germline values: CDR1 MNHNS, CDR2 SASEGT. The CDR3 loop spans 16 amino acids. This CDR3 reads CASRRTYGPNTGELFF. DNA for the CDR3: TGTGCCAGCAGGAGGACGTATGGCCCGAATACCGGGGAGCTGTTTTTT.

CDR3 sequence (DNA): TGTGCCAGCAGCTTAGTCCGGGGGCGATACTCCTACGAGCAGTACTTC. It specifies CASSLVRGRYSYEQYF. The chain uses TRBV7-3 and TRBJ2-7; D is tentatively TRBD1 or TRBD2 (6 bases each). The V and J ends lost 2 bases and 0 bases respectively, with 14 bases between them. Germline values: CDR1 SGHTA, CDR2 FQGTGA. This CDR3 region has 16 residues.

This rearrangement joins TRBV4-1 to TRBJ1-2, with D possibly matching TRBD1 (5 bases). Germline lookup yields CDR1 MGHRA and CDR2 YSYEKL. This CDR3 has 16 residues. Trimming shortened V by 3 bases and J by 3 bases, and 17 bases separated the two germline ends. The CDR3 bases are TGCGCCAGCAGCCAGGCTCTCAGACAGACTCACTATGGCTACACCTTC. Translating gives CASSQALRQTHYGYTF.

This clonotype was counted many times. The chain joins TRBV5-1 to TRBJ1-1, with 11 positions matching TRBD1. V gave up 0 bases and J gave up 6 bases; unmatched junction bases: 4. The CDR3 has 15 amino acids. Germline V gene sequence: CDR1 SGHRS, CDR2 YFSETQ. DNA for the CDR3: TGCGCCAGCAGCTTGGATCCGGGACAGGGGGCTGAAGCTTTCTTT. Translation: CASSLDPGQGAEAFF.